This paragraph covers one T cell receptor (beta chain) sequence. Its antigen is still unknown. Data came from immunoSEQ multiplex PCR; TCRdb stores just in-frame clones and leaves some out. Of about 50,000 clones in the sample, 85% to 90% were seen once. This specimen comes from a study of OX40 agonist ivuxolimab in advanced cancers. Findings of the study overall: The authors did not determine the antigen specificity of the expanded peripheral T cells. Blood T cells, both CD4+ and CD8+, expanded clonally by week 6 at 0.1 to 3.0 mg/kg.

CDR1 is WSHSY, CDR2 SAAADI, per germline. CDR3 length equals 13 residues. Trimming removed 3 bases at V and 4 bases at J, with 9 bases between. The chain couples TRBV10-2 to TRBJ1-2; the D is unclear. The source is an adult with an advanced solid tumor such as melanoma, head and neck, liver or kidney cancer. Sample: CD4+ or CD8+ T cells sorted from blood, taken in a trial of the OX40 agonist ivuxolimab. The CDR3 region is CASSDNGAYGYTF. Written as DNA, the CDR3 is TGCGCCAGCAGTGATAACGGAGCCTATGGCTACACCTTC.